This T cell receptor (beta chain) is from a study of glioma-infiltrating T cells. General study results and limits: Only very few CDR3 sequences appeared in both tissue and blood. Gliomas, especially low-grade, showed above-expected tissue-blood divergence; non-neoplastic patients showed below.

The germline V and J ends were trimmed by 1 base and 9 bases, with 7 bases remaining between them. This CDR3 comprises 13 residues. Germline V CDR1 and CDR2: SGHDN, FVKESK. TCR alpha and beta CDR3 regions were amplified from RNA using iRepertoire nested multiplex PCR. Input was roughly 85-450 ng of tissue mRNA or PBMC total RNA. TCRdb reanalysed the multiplex PCR reads using MiXCR and keeps one entry per CDR3 protein. The sample shows 90,000 to 110,000 distinct CDR3 sequences, around 25% of them seen only once. With respect to this clonotype: No antigen is known for it. This may be a read error, as it is one base from a much larger clone. This CDR3 is missing its conserved last phenylalanine or tryptophan, likely due to a read error.

This rearrangement joins TRBV14 to TRBJ1-6; no firm D call. The sequencing sample was made of glioma tissue, nonneoplastic brain tissue, or PBMCs (not recorded which). The clonotype was recovered from a human donor with low-grade glioma or glioblastoma, undergoing nonglioma brain surgery, or in good health (not recorded which). CDR3 amino acids: CASSQAGFSPLHS. CDR3 bases: TGTGCCAGCAGCCAAGCCGGATTTTCACCCCTCCACTCT.